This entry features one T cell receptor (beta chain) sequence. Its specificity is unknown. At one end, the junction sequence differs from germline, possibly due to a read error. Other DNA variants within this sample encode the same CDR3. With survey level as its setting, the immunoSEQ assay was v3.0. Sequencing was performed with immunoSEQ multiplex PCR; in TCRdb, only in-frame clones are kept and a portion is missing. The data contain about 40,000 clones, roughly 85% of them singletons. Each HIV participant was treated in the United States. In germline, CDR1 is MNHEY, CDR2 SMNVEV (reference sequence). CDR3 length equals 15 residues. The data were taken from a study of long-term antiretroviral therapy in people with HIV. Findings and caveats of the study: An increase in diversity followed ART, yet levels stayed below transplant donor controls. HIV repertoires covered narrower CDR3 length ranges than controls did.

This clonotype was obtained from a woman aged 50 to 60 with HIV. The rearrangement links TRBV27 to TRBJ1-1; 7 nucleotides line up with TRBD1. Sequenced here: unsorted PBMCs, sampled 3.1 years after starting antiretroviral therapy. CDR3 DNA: TGCGCCAGCAGTTTATTGACAGGGATTAACACTGAAGCTTTCTTT. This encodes CASSLLTGINTEAFF.